This entry describes one TCR beta chain. No antigen is known for it. This record comes from a study of cytomegalovirus exposure and HLA in healthy donors. Study as a whole: There were 117 million unique TCR beta sequences, drawn from around 180 million T cells, in an earlier analysis. About 85 million unique TCRs from HLA-typed donors were held in an early release of data. General study points: HLA allele associations emerged for about 18,000 TCR beta sequences in a later analysis, at 0.05 false discovery rate. Upon later analysis, TCR association rates were observed to vary by HLA locus, being highest for DRB1 and lowest for HLA-C.

The V and J ends lost 1 base and 3 bases respectively, with 9 bases between them. This CDR3 has 14 residues. From germline, CDR1 is LNHDA and CDR2 SQIVND (reference sequence). The PCR used 60 Vbeta and 13 Jbeta primers. The data were produced by immunoSEQ multiplex PCR, yet TCRdb's version contains in-frame clones alone and is incomplete. The sample consists of 200,000 to 300,000 clones, around 83% of them appearing once. The V call is TRBV19, the J call TRBJ1-1, with TRBD1 as a possible D gene (5 bases). The sample taken for sequencing was PBMCs. This sequence originates from a girl between 2 and 10 years old in good health and CMV-seronegative. The CDR3 loop is CASSIAGVDTEAFF. The CDR3 coding sequence is TGTGCCAGTAGTATAGCGGGGGTAGACACTGAAGCTTTCTTT.